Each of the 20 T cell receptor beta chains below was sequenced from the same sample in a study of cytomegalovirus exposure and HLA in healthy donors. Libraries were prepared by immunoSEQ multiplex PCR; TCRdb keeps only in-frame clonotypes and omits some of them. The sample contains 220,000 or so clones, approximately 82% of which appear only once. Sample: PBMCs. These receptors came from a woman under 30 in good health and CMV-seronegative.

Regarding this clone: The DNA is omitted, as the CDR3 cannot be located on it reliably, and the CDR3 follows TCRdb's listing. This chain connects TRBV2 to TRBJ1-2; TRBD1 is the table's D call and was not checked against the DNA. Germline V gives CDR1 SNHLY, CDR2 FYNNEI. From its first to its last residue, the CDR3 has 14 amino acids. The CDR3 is CASILDRGTSGYTF.

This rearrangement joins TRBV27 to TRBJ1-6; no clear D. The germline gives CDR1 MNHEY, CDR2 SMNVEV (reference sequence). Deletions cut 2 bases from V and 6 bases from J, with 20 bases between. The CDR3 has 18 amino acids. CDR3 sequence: CASSLTPVEDKGNSPLHF. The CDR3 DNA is TGTGCCAGCAGTTTAACCCCGGTTGAGGATAAGGGTAATTCACCCCTCCACTTT.

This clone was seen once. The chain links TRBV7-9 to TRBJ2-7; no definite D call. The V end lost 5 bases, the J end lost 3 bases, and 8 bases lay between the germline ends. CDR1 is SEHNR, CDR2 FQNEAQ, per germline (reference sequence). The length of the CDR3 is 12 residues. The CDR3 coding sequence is TGTGCCAGCAGCCCAGACCGCTACGAGCAGTACTTC. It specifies CASSPDRYEQYF.

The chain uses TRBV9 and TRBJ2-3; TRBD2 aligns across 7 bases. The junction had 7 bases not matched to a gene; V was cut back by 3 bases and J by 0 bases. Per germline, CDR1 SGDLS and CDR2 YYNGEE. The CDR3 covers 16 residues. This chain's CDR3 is CASSATGGVSTDTQYF. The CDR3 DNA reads TGTGCCAGCAGCGCCACGGGGGGAGTAAGCACAGATACGCAGTATTTT.

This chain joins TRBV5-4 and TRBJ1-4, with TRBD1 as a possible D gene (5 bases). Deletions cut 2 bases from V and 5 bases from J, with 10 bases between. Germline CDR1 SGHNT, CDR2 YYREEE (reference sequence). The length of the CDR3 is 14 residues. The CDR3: CASSFTGPNEKLFF. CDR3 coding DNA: TGTGCCAGCAGCTTCACGGGGCCAAATGAAAAACTGTTTTTT.

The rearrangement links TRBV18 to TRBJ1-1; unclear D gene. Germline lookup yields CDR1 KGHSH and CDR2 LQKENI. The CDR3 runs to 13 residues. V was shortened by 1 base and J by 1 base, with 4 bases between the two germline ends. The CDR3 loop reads CASSPQSNTEAFF. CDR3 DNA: TGTGCCAGCTCACCACAGTCGAACACTGAAGCTTTCTTT.

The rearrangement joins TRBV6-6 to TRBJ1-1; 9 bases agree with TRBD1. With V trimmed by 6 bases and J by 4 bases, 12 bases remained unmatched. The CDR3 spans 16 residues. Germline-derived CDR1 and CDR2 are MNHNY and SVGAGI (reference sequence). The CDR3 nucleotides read TGTGCCAGCAGACCACCGGGACAGGGACTGGGCACTGAAGCTTTCTTT. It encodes CASRPPGQGLGTEAFF.

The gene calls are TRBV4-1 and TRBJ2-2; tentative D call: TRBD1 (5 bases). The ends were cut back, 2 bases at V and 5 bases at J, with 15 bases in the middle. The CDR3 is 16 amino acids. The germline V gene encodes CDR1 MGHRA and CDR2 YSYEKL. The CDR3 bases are TGCGCCAGCAGCCAACAGGGATCCCACGCGACCGGGGAGCTGTTTTTT. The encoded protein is CASSQQGSHATGELFF.

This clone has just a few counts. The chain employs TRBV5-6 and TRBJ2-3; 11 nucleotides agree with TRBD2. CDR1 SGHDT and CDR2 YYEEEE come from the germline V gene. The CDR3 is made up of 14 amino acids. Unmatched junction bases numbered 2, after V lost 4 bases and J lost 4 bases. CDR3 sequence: CASSEGLAADTQYF. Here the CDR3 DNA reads TGTGCCAGCAGCGAGGGACTAGCGGCAGATACGCAGTATTTT.

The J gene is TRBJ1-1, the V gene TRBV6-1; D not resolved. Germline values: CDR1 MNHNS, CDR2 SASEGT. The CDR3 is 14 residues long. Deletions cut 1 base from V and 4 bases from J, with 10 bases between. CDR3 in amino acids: CASSEDPGPTEAFF. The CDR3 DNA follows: TGTGCCAGCAGTGAAGACCCTGGGCCCACTGAAGCTTTCTTT.

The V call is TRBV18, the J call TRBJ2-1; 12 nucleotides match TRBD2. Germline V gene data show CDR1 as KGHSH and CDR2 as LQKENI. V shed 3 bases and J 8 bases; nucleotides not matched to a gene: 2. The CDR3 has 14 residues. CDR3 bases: TGTGCCAGCTCACCTACTAGCGGGAGGCATGAGCAGTTCTTC. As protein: CASSPTSGRHEQFF. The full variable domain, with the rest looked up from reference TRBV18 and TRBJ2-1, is NAGVMQNPRHLVRRRGQEARLRCSPMKGHSHVYWYRQLPEEGLKFMVYLQKENIIDESGMPKERFSAEFPKEGPSILRIQQVVRGDSAAYFCASSPTSGRHEQFFGPGTRLTVL.

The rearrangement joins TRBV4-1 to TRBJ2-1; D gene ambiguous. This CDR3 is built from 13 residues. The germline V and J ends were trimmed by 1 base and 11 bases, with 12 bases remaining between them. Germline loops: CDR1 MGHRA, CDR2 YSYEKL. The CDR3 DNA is TGCGCCAGCAGCCAAGCGGGCACACCCAAGCAGTTCTTC. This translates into CASSQAGTPKQFF.

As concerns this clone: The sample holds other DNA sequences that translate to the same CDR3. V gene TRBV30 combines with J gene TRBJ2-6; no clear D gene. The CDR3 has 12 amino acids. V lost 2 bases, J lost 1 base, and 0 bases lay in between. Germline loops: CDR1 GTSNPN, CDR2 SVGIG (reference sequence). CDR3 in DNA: TGTGCCTGGAGTTCTGGGGCCAACGTCCTGACTTTC. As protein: CAWSSGANVLTF.

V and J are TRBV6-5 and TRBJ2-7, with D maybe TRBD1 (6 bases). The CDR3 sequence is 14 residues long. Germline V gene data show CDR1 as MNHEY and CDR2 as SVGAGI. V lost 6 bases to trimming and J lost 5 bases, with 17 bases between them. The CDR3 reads CASRPTGYGDEQYF. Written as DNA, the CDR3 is TGTGCCAGCAGACCTACAGGGTACGGGGACGAGCAGTACTTC.

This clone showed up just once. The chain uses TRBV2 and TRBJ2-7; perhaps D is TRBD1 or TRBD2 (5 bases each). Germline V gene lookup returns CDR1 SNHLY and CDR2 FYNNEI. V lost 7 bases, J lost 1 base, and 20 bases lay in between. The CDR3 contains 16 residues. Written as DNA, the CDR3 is TGTGCCAGCATGTTCCCGTCGGGGCCCTCTTCCTACGAGCAGTACTTC. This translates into CASMFPSGPSSYEQYF.

CDR3 loop: CASSYDRGFTDTQYF. CDR3 sequence (DNA): TGTGCCAGCAGTTACGACAGGGGATTCACAGATACGCAGTATTTT. J is TRBJ2-3 and V is TRBV6-6; 8 bases match TRBD1. The CDR3 length is 15 residues. V lost 2 bases and J lost 2; bases outside the gene matches: 3. Germline-derived CDR1 and CDR2 are MNHNY and SVGAGI (reference sequence).

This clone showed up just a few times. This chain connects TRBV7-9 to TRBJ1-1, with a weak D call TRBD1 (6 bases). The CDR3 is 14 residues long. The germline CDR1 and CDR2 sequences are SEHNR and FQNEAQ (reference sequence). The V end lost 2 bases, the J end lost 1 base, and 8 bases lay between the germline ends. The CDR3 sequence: CASSLLQGNTEAFF. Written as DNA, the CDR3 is TGTGCCAGCAGCTTACTACAGGGGAACACTGAAGCTTTCTTT.

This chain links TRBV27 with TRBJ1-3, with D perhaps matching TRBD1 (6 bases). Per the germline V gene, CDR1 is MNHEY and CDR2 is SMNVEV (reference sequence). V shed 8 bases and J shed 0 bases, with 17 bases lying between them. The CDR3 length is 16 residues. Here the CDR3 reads CASGPSRGNSGNTIYF. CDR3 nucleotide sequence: TGTGCCAGCGGACCCTCCAGGGGAAACTCTGGAAACACCATATATTTT.

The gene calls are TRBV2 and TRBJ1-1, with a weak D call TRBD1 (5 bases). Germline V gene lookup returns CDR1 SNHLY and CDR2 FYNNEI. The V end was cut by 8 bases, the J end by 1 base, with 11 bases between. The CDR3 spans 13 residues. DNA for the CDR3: TGTGCCAGCGCCGGGACGGCGAACACTGAAGCTTTCTTT. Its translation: CASAGTANTEAFF.

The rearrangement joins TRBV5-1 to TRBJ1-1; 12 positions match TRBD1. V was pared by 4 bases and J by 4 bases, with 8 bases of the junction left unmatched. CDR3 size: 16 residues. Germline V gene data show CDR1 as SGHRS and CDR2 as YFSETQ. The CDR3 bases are TGCGCCAGCAGCCCGGGACAGGGGGCGAAGCGCACTGAAGCTTTCTTT. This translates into CASSPGQGAKRTEAFF.